This T cell receptor beta chain originates from a study of blood T cells in healthy people across ages (dated by TCRdb to the mid-2010s). General notes on the study: In model experiments, template switching captured roughly one uniquely barcoded TCR beta cDNA molecule for every two T cells. The study measured age-related changes in TCR beta repertoire diversity using deep sequencing normalized with unique cDNA molecular identifiers. Two additional independent replicas of 1 million unique cDNA reads from the same blood draw were analyzed for two donors (one aged 18 to 30 and one aged 80 or older). To avoid experimental bias, donors of different ages were distributed randomly across sequencing lanes. Four age groups were formed from the donors: young (average approximately 16 years), middle-aged (roughly 38), aged (62) and long-lived (about 80).

Overall study results and their limits: Estimates of total diversity based on one million sequenced T cells were considered lower bounds and underestimates. Because the CMV infection status of the donors was unknown, age-related changes in expanded clonotypes may potentially have been confounded. There was a strong correlation between observed TCR beta diversity and the percentage of naive T cells measured by flow cytometry. Conclusive comparison of naive and antigen-experienced compartments was prevented by the profiling of bulk unsorted PBMCs. The long-lived group showed more naive CD4+ T cells, fewer expanded clones and increased TCR diversity than the aged group, suggesting age selection. Observed TCR beta diversity per million T cells fell roughly linearly with age, and a significant reduction was already apparent by age roughly 40.

Donors were 40 or so systemically healthy Caucasian individuals from Russia aged roughly 6 to 100 years. Each donor gave about 9.7 milliliters of peripheral blood, drawn into EDTA-treated Vacutainer tubes. Ficoll-Paque density-gradient centrifugation was used to isolate PBMCs, with at least 7 million obtained per sample. Trizol reagent was used to extract total RNA from the PBMCs, yielding at least 5.5 micrograms per sample. For every donor, an aliquot of PBMCs went through flow cytometry to measure the percentages of naive CD45RAhigh/CD27high T cells. Regarding this clonotype: The antigen it recognizes is unknown. No base-level quality is on record; no much larger clone is a single base apart.

The library came from 5' RACE. A second PCR of about 6 to 11 cycles was run with a J-beta primer mix and a sample-barcoded 5' primer. Each TCR beta cDNA molecule received a unique molecular identifier from a template-switch 5' adaptor carrying 12 random nucleotides. Each sample yielded at least 3 million CDR3-containing paired-end reads. First-strand cDNA synthesis was performed from all RNA using the Mint cDNA synthesis kit, with priming by a TRBC-specific oligonucleotide. Following uracil-DNA glycosylase treatment, a first 18-cycle PCR with universal primers M1SS and BC2_uni_R was performed on all cDNA. Regarding the original processing steps: For normalization, 1 million high-quality reads were randomly selected from each sample, with every read carrying a distinct molecular identifier. Instead of being binned into consensus sequences, reads that shared molecular identifiers were thrown out. MiTCR, with a Q25 quality threshold and the strictest error-elimination algorithm, was used for CDR3 identification, clonotype clustering and error correction. A nonparametric unseen species model with Euler transformation was used to estimate a lower bound on total TCR beta diversity. TCRdb's own reprocessing of the public reads used fastp at Q25 and MiXCR and kept productive beta chains. Each entry is one CDR3 protein sequence, shown with its most common DNA and genes. The V and J calls and clone size are TCRdb's, not the authors'. The sample table records roughly 1.9 million distinct CDR3 sequences; around 42% of these occur just once. More than 20% of the sample rests with the top ten.

CDR1 and CDR2 are drawn from the germline V gene: SGDLS, YYNGEE. The junction carries 21 bases between V and J, which are trimmed by 6 bases and 0 bases respectively. The CDR3 runs 17 residues from the cysteine to the phenylalanine. Only the CDR3 DNA stays, 51 bases, in frame from base 1. The sample comprised blood. The source is a human donor in good health. The V gene is TRBV9 and the J gene is TRBJ1-1; TRBD1 is a weak D gene call, 5 bases matching. At the DNA level, the sequence is TGTGCCAGCACCCCGGGCCTCGGGGGTGGCATGAACACTGAAGCTTTCTTT. It translates to CASTPGLGGGMNTEAFF.